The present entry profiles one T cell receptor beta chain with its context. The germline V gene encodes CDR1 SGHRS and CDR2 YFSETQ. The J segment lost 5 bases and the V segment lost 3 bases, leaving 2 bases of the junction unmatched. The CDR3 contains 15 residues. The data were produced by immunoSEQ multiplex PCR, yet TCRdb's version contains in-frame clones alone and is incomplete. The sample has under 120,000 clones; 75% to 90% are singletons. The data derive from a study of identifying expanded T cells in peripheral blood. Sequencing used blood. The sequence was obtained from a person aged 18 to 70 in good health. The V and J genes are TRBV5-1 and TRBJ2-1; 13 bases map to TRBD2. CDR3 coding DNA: TGCGCCAGCAGCTGGGGGACTAGCGGGGACAATGAGCAGTTCTTC. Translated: CASSWGTSGDNEQFF.